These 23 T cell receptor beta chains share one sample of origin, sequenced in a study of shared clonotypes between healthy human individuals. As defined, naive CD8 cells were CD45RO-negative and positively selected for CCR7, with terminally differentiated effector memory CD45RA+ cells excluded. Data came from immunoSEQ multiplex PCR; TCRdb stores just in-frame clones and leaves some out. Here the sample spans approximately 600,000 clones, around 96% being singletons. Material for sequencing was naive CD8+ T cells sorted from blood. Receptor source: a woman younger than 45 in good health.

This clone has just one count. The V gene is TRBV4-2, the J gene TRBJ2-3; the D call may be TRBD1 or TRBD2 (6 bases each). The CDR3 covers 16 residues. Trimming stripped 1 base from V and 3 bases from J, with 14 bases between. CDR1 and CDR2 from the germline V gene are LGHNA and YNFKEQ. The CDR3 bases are TGTGCCAGCAGCCAAGGGGCAGGGGAGGAGACAGATACGCAGTATTTT. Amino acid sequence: CASSQGAGEETDTQYF.

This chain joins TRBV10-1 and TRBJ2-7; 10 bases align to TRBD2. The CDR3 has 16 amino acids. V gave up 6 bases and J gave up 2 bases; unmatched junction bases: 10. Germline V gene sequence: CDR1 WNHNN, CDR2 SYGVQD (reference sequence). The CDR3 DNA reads TGCGCCAGCAGCTCTCTAGCGGGAGCTTTACCCTACGAGCAGTACTTC. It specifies CASSSLAGALPYEQYF.

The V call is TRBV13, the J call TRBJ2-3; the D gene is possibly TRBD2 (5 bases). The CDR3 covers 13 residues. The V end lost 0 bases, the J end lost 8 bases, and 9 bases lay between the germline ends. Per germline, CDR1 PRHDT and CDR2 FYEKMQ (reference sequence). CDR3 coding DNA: TGTGCCAGCAGCTTAGGCGGGGTGCGTACGCAGTATTTT. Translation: CASSLGGVRTQYF.

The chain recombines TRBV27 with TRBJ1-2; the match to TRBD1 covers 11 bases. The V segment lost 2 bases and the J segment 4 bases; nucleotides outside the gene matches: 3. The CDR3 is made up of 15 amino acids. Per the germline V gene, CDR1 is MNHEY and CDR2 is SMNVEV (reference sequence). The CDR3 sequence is CASSLGQGAGYGYTF. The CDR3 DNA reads TGTGCCAGCAGTTTAGGACAGGGGGCAGGCTATGGCTACACCTTC.

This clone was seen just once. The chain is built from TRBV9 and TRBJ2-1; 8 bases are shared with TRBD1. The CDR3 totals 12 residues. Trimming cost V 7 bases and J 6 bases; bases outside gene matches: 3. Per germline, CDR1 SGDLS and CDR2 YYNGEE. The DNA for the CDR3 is TGTGCCAGCCAAACAGGGGGCAATGAGCAGTTCTTC. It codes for CASQTGGNEQFF. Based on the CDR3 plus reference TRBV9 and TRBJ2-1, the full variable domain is DSGVTQTPKHLITATGQRVTLRCSPRSGDLSVYWYQQSLDQGLQFLIQYYNGEERAKGNILERFSAQQFPDLHSELNLSSLELGDSALYFCASQTGGNEQFFGPGTRLTVL.

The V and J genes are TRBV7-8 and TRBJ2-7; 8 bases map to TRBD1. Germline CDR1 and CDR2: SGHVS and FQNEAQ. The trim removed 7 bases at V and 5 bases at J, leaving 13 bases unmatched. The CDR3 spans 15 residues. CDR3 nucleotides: TGTGCCAGCACCCCAGGGGGCCCAATGAGCGACGAGCAGTACTTC. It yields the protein CASTPGGPMSDEQYF. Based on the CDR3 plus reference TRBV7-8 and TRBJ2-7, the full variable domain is GAGVSQSPRYKVAKRGQDVALRCDPISGHVSLFWYQQALGQGPEFLTYFQNEAQLDKSGLPSDRFFAERPEGSVSTLKIQRTQQEDSAVYLCASTPGGPMSDEQYFGPGTRLTVT.

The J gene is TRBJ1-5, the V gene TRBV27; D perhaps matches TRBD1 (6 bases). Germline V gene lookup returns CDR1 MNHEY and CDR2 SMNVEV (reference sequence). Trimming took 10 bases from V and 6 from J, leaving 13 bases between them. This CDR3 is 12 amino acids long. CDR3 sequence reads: CATSTGSQPQHF. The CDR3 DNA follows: TGTGCCACTTCGACAGGTAGTCAGCCCCAGCATTTT.

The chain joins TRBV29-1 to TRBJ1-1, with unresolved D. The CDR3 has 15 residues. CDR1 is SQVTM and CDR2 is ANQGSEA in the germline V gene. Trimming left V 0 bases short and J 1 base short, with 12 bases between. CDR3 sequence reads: CSVEDPPTRNTEAFF. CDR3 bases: TGCAGCGTTGAAGATCCTCCGACGAGGAACACTGAAGCTTTCTTT.

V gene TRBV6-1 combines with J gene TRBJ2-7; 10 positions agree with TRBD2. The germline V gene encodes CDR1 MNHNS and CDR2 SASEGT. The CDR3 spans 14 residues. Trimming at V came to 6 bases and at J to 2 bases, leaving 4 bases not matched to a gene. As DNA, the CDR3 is TGTGCCAGCAGAGGGACTAGCGATGCCTACGAGCAGTACTTC. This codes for CASRGTSDAYEQYF.

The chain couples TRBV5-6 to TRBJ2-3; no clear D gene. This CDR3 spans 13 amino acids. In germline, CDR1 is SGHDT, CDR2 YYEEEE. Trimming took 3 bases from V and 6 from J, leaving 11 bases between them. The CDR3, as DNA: TGTGCCAGCAGCTCGGGCGACGTGGATACGCAGTATTTT. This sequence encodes CASSSGDVDTQYF.

The CDR3 spells CASSVDLAGGYNEQFF. The CDR3 nucleotides are TGTGCCAGCAGCGTCGACCTAGCGGGAGGTTACAATGAGCAGTTCTTC. This chain links TRBV9 with TRBJ2-1; 11 bases are a match to TRBD2. The CDR3 is 16 residues long. V lost 2 bases, J lost 4 bases, and 5 bases stayed unmatched. In germline, CDR1 is SGDLS, CDR2 YYNGEE. The full variable domain, its missing parts supplied by reference TRBV9 and TRBJ2-1, is DSGVTQTPKHLITATGQRVTLRCSPRSGDLSVYWYQQSLDQGLQFLIQYYNGEERAKGNILERFSAQQFPDLHSELNLSSLELGDSALYFCASSVDLAGGYNEQFFGPGTRLTVL.

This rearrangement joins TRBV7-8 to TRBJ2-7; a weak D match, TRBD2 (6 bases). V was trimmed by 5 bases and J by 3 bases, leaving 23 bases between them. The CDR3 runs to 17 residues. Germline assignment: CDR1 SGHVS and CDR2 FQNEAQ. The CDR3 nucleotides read TGTGCCAGCAGCGCCCTGAGGCTGCGGGAAATCTTCTACGAGCAGTACTTC. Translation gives CASSALRLREIFYEQYF.

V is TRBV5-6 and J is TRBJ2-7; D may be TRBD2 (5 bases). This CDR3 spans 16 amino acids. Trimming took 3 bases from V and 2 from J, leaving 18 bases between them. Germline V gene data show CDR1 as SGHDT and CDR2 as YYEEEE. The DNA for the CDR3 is TGTGCCAGCAGCTCGTTCGAGCGGCCAATACCCTACGAGCAGTACTTC. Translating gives CASSSFERPIPYEQYF.

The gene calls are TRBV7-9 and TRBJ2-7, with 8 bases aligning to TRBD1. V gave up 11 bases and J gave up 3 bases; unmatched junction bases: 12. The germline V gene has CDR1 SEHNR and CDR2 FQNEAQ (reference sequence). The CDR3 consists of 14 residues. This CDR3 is CASTPGQEFYEQYF. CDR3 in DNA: TGTGCCTCAACTCCGGGACAGGAATTCTACGAGCAGTACTTC.

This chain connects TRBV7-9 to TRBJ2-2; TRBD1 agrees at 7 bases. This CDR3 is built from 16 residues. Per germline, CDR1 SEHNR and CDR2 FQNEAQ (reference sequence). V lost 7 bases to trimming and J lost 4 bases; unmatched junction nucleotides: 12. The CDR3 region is CASNPRDSALTGELFF. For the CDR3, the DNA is TGTGCCAGCAACCCTAGGGACAGTGCCCTCACCGGGGAGCTGTTTTTT.

CDR3 protein: CASSIWPGPYEQYF. In DNA form, the CDR3 reads TGTGCCAGTAGTATTTGGCCGGGTCCCTACGAGCAGTACTTC. The chain has TRBV19 and TRBJ2-7; no definite D call. The germline V gene has CDR1 LNHDA and CDR2 SQIVND (reference sequence). V was pared by 3 bases and J by 2 bases, with 11 bases between. The CDR3 has 14 residues.

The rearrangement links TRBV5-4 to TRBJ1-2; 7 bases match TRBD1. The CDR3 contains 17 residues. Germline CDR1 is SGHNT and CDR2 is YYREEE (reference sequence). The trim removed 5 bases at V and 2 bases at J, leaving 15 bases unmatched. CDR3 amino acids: CASRHGQEPNSNYGYTF. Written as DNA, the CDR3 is TGTGCCAGCAGACATGGACAGGAGCCTAATTCCAACTATGGCTACACCTTC.

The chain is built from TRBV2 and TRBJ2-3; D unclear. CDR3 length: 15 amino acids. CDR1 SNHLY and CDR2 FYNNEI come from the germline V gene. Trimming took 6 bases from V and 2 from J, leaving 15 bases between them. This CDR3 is CASRVTLGNTDTQYF. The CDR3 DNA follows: TGTGCCAGCAGGGTAACTTTGGGTAACACAGATACGCAGTATTTT.

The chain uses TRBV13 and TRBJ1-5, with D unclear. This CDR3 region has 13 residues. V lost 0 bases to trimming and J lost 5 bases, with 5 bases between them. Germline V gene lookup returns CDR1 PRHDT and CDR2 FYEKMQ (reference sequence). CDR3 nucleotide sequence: TGTGCCAGCAGCTTAGGCCTGGATCAGCCCCAGCATTTT. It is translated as CASSLGLDQPQHF.

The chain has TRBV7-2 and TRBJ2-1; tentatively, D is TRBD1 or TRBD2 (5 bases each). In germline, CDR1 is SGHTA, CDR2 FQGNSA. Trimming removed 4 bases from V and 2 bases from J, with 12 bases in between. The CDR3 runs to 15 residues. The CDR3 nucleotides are TGTGCCAGCAGCTACCGGGACGTAACCTACAATGAGCAGTTCTTC. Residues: CASSYRDVTYNEQFF.

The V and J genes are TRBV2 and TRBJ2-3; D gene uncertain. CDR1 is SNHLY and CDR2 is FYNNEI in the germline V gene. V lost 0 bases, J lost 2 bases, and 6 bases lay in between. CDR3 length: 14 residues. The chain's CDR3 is CASSEASFTDTQYF. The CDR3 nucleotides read TGTGCCAGCAGTGAAGCGTCCTTCACAGATACGCAGTATTTT.

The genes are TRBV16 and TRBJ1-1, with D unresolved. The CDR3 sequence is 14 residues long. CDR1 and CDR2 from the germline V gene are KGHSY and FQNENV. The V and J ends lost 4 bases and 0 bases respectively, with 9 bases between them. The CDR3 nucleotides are TGTGCCAGCAGCCCCGACACGTTGAACACTGAAGCTTTCTTT. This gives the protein CASSPDTLNTEAFF.

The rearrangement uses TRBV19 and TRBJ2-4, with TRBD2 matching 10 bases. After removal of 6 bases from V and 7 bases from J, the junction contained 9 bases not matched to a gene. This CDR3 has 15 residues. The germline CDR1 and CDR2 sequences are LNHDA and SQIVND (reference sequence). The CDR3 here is CASSIEREGPNIQYF. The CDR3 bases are TGTGCCAGTAGCATCGAGCGGGAGGGCCCTAACATTCAGTACTTC.